These 24 T cell receptor beta chains originate from one sample sequenced in a study of T cell changes during pregnancy in multiple sclerosis. Measured with immunoSEQ multiplex PCR; TCRdb has only the in-frame clones, and not every one. The sample holds 95,000 to 110,000 clones; almost 95% are singletons and the top ten take around 0.92%. Source: peripheral blood, taken after pregnancy. The origin of the receptors is a female donor with multiple sclerosis, enrolled in a pregnancy study.

The chain couples TRBV5-1 to TRBJ1-5; 7 nucleotides line up with TRBD1. From germline, CDR1 is SGHRS and CDR2 YFSETQ. Unmatched junction bases numbered 2, after V lost 4 bases and J lost 4 bases. The CDR3 has 13 residues. The CDR3 loop is CASSLRGNQPQHF. As DNA, the CDR3 is TGCGCCAGCAGCCTCAGGGGGAATCAGCCCCAGCATTTT.

The V and J genes are TRBV6-5 and TRBJ1-1; D unclear. Germline V gives CDR1 MNHEY, CDR2 SVGAGI. The germline V and J ends were trimmed by 8 bases and 5 bases, with 12 bases remaining between them. This CDR3 comprises 12 residues. The chain's CDR3 is CASGPRLTEAFF. CDR3 coding DNA: TGTGCCAGCGGGCCAAGGTTAACTGAAGCTTTCTTT.

CDR3 nucleotide sequence: TGTGCCAGCAGCTTATTAATCGATCAGCCCCAGCATTTT. This sequence encodes CASSLLIDQPQHF. V usage is TRBV7-2 and J usage is TRBJ1-5; D gene ambiguous. V lost 2 bases to trimming and J lost 5 bases, with 7 bases between them. The CDR3 is 13 residues long. Germline lookup yields CDR1 SGHTA and CDR2 FQGNSA.

V is TRBV6-5 and J is TRBJ1-5, with D possibly TRBD1 on 6 matching bases. Germline values: CDR1 MNHEY, CDR2 SVGAGI. The CDR3 extends over 14 amino acids. V dropped 3 bases and J dropped 6 bases, with 12 bases sitting between them. CDR3 DNA: TGTGCCAGCAGTTATCAGCAGGGGTTTCAGCCCCAGCATTTT. This translates into CASSYQQGFQPQHF.

This clone appeared a few times. This rearrangement joins TRBV6-6 to TRBJ1-6; D perhaps matches TRBD1 (5 bases). V dropped 7 bases and J dropped 7 bases, with 17 bases sitting between them. The CDR3 totals 15 residues. The germline gives CDR1 MNHNY, CDR2 SVGAGI (reference sequence). The chain's CDR3 is CASTQEGAPNSPLHF. CDR3 DNA: TGTGCCAGCACCCAAGAAGGGGCTCCCAATTCACCCCTCCACTTT.

Concerning this clone itself: The sample carries other DNA sequences with the same CDR3. The genes are TRBV27 and TRBJ1-2; 7 bases align to TRBD1. Germline V gene sequence: CDR1 MNHEY, CDR2 SMNVEV (reference sequence). The ends lost 5 bases at V and 2 bases at J; junction bases unmatched: 2. The CDR3 is 13 residues long. CDR3 sequence: CASSPTGNYGYTF. The CDR3 bases are TGTGCCAGCAGTCCGACAGGGAACTATGGCTACACCTTC.

This clone was recorded once. This sequence joins TRBV5-4 and TRBJ2-5; TRBD1 is a possible D gene (5 bases). V was cut by 0 bases and J by 2 bases, with 11 bases left in between. This CDR3 is 15 amino acids long. Germline V gene sequence: CDR1 SGHNT, CDR2 YYREEE (reference sequence). CDR3 region: CASSLGGRRQETQYF. CDR3 nucleotide sequence: TGTGCCAGCAGCTTGGGGGGCCGGCGGCAAGAGACCCAGTACTTC.

The CDR3 DNA reads TGTGCCACCAGCAGGGGGGGACAGGGTTATGGCTACACCTTC. It encodes CATSRGGQGYGYTF. J is TRBJ1-2 and V is TRBV15; 9 nucleotides agree with TRBD1. CDR1 is LNHNV and CDR2 is YYDKDF in the germline V gene (reference sequence). This CDR3 region has 14 residues. The V gene end was trimmed by 3 bases and the J gene end by 5 bases; junction bases not matched to a gene: 4.

This chain connects TRBV30 to TRBJ2-3; no firm D call. Trimming removed 5 bases at V and 6 bases at J, with 9 bases between. The CDR3 extends over 11 amino acids. Germline assignment: CDR1 GTSNPN and CDR2 SVGIG (reference sequence). DNA of the CDR3: TGTGCCTGGGGAGAGAGCGATACGCAGTATTTT. This translates into CAWGESDTQYF.

The V gene is TRBV10-2, the J gene TRBJ1-5; 11 bases line up with TRBD1. Germline V gene lookup returns CDR1 WSHSY and CDR2 SAAADI. J was trimmed by 6 bases and V by 4 bases; bases with no gene match: 8. This CDR3 is 16 amino acids long. The CDR3 DNA reads TGCGCCAGCAGTGGGCACTCCGGGACAGGGGGTCAGCCCCAGCATTTT. Amino acid sequence: CASSGHSGTGGQPQHF.

This chain connects TRBV18 to TRBJ2-7, with 9 bases that match TRBD1. This CDR3 is 12 amino acids long. The ends lost 6 bases at V and 6 bases at J; junction bases unmatched: 3. The germline CDR1 and CDR2 sequences are KGHSH and LQKENI. The CDR3 here is CASSSTGGEQYF. The CDR3 DNA sequence: TGTGCCAGCTCCTCGACAGGGGGCGAGCAGTACTTC.

The chain uses TRBV5-4 and TRBJ2-7; 7 bases map to TRBD1. CDR3 length: 14 residues. V lost 3 bases, J lost 3 bases, and 6 bases stayed unmatched. Germline lookup yields CDR1 SGHNT and CDR2 YYREEE (reference sequence). The CDR3 loop is CASSSFRDSYEQYF. DNA of the CDR3: TGTGCCAGCAGCTCCTTCCGGGACAGCTACGAGCAGTACTTC.

This chain connects TRBV5-5 to TRBJ1-3; TRBD1 matches 7 bases. There are 17 residues in the CDR3. Trimming at V came to 5 bases and at J to 0 bases, leaving 11 bases not matched to a gene. Per the germline V gene, CDR1 is SGHKS and CDR2 is YYEKEE (reference sequence). The CDR3 sequence is CASRPRTGVFSGNTIYF. The CDR3 DNA sequence: TGTGCCAGCAGACCGCGGACAGGCGTCTTCTCTGGAAACACCATATATTTT.

The rearrangement links TRBV4-1 to TRBJ2-1; TRBD2 agrees at 15 bases. CDR1 MGHRA and CDR2 YSYEKL come from the germline V gene. J lost 8 bases, V lost 3 bases, and 5 bases had no gene match. This CDR3 is built from 16 residues. The CDR3 bases are TGCGCCAGCAGCCAGGGACTAGCGGGAGGTGTGCATGAGCAGTTCTTC. Translation: CASSQGLAGGVHEQFF.

This chain uses TRBV20-1 with TRBJ2-3; unclear D gene. Per the germline V gene, CDR1 is DFQATT and CDR2 is SNEGSKA (reference sequence). Trimming took 4 bases from V and 5 from J, leaving 4 bases between them. This CDR3 spans 10 amino acids. CDR3 sequence: CSATLDTQYF. The CDR3 DNA reads TGCAGTGCTACGTTAGATACGCAGTATTTT.

V gene TRBV7-3 combines with J gene TRBJ1-1, with 7 bases that match TRBD1. The ends lost 3 bases at V and 4 bases at J; junction bases unmatched: 2. The CDR3 extends over 13 amino acids. The germline gives CDR1 SGHTA, CDR2 FQGTGA. This CDR3 reads CASSFTGVTEAFF. The CDR3 nucleotides read TGTGCCAGCAGCTTTACAGGGGTCACTGAAGCTTTCTTT.

This clone was detected once. This chain links TRBV5-4 with TRBJ2-1; TRBD2 is a possible D gene (5 bases). Germline V gene data show CDR1 as SGHNT and CDR2 as YYREEE (reference sequence). V was cut by 0 bases and J by 8 bases, with 9 bases left in between. The CDR3 has 13 amino acids. CDR3 loop: CASSLGLADEQFF. The CDR3 DNA sequence: TGTGCCAGCAGCTTGGGGCTAGCCGATGAGCAGTTCTTC. Supplemented by reference TRBV5-4 and TRBJ2-1, the full variable domain reads ETGVTQSPTHLIKTRGQQVTLRCSSQSGHNTVSWYQQALGQGPQFIFQYYREEENGRGNFPPRFSGLQFPNYSSELNVNALELDDSALYLCASSLGLADEQFFGPGTRLTVL.

As concerns this clone: The sample contains more than one DNA sequence encoding this CDR3. Written as DNA, the CDR3 is TGTGCCTCAATGAAGCGGGGGCTAAACACCGGGGAGCTGTTTTTT. Protein product: CASMKRGLNTGELFF. The rearrangement links TRBV7-8 to TRBJ2-2, with 8 bases identical to TRBD2. The germline V gene encodes CDR1 SGHVS and CDR2 FQNEAQ. CDR3 size: 15 residues. J gave up 2 bases and V 11 bases, and 10 bases lay outside the gene matches.

J is TRBJ1-1 and V is TRBV13, with D perhaps matching TRBD1 (5 bases). Trimming took off 3 bases at V and 2 bases at J, with 13 bases between the two ends. From germline, CDR1 is PRHDT and CDR2 FYEKMQ (reference sequence). The CDR3 loop spans 15 amino acids. The CDR3 sequence: CASSFGGGRNTEAFF. The CDR3 nucleotides are TGTGCCAGCAGCTTTGGTGGGGGGAGAAACACTGAAGCTTTCTTT. The full variable domain, completed using reference TRBV13 and TRBJ1-1, is AAGVIQSPRHLIKEKRETATLKCYPIPRHDTVYWYQQGPGQDPQFLISFYEKMQSDKGSIPDRFSAQQFSDYHSELNMSSLELGDSALYFCASSFGGGRNTEAFFGQGTRLTVV.

The rearrangement links TRBV19 to TRBJ2-1; 14 bases agree with TRBD2. The CDR3 spans 17 residues. The V and J ends lost 8 bases and 1 base, in that order; junction bases with no gene match: 7. The germline gives CDR1 LNHDA, CDR2 SQIVND (reference sequence). DNA for the CDR3: TGTGCCAGTGGTTTGGGGACTAGCGGGAGATCCTACAATGAGCAGTTCTTC. Translation: CASGLGTSGRSYNEQFF.

The CDR3 DNA reads as TGCAGCGGACTAGCGGGAGAGACCCAGTACTTC. Its protein is CSGLAGETQYF. The chain links TRBV29-1 to TRBJ2-5; the match to TRBD2 covers 10 bases. The ends lost 7 bases at V and 4 bases at J; junction bases unmatched: 0. The CDR3 consists of 11 residues. The germline V gene has CDR1 SQVTM and CDR2 ANQGSEA.

There are a few counts of this clone. The same CDR3 is also encoded by other DNA sequences in this sample. The J gene is TRBJ2-2, the V gene TRBV18; D might be TRBD1 (6 bases). Trimming left V 3 bases short and J 1 base short, with 6 bases between. This CDR3 region has 14 residues. Germline CDR1 reads KGHSH; CDR2 reads LQKENI. CDR3 region: CASSPGQNTGELFF. DNA for the CDR3: TGTGCCAGCTCACCGGGACAGAACACCGGGGAGCTGTTTTTT. Together with reference TRBV18 and TRBJ2-2, the CDR3 gives the full variable domain: NAGVMQNPRHLVRRRGQEARLRCSPMKGHSHVYWYRQLPEEGLKFMVYLQKENIIDESGMPKERFSAEFPKEGPSILRIQQVVRGDSAAYFCASSPGQNTGELFFGEGSRLTVL.

The V gene is TRBV9, the J gene TRBJ2-1; 9 bases map to TRBD2. V lost 3 bases to trimming and J lost 4 bases; unmatched junction nucleotides: 8. The CDR3 contains 16 residues. Germline V gene lookup returns CDR1 SGDLS and CDR2 YYNGEE. CDR3 DNA sequence: TGTGCCAGCAGCGGAACGGGACTAGCTGAATACAATGAGCAGTTCTTC. Translation: CASSGTGLAEYNEQFF.

This chain connects TRBV29-1 to TRBJ1-1, with 10 bases that match TRBD1. Per the germline V gene, CDR1 is SQVTM and CDR2 is ANQGSEA. V lost 6 bases to trimming and J lost 5 bases; unmatched junction nucleotides: 6. This CDR3 contains 13 residues. CDR3 in DNA: TGCAGCGTAGATGACAGGGGGCTTACTGAAGCTTTCTTT. As protein: CSVDDRGLTEAFF.